The 16 T cell receptor beta chains reported below all come from one sample, sequenced in a study of cytomegalovirus exposure and HLA in healthy donors. In the PCR, 60 Vbeta and 13 Jbeta primers were used. Produced via immunoSEQ multiplex PCR; TCRdb's table is partial and in-frame only. The table shows about 91,000 clones, with about 77% occurring only once. Material: PBMCs. These TCRs come from a male donor in good health and CMV-seropositive.

This clone was seen once. The chain recombines TRBV7-9 with TRBJ1-1, with a possible D match to TRBD1 (5 bases). The germline V gene has CDR1 SEHNR and CDR2 FQNEAQ (reference sequence). The CDR3 totals 13 residues. The germline V and J ends were trimmed by 6 bases and 8 bases, with 16 bases remaining between them. Here the CDR3 reads CASSSVLAGEAFF. The CDR3 DNA reads TGTGCCAGCAGTAGTGTTTTGGCAGGGGAAGCTTTCTTT.

CDR3 DNA sequence: TGTGCCAGCTCACCCAGACTAGCGGGGGACCGTCGAAACAATGAGCAGTTCTTC. Its translation: CASSPRLAGDRRNNEQFF. The chain recombines TRBV18 with TRBJ2-1, with TRBD2 identical over 12 bases. V trimming: 3 bases; J trimming: 5 bases; junction bases outside the gene matches: 11. The CDR3 sequence is 18 residues long. CDR1 is KGHSH and CDR2 is LQKENI in the germline V gene.

This rearrangement joins TRBV2 to TRBJ2-5; D is ambiguous. The CDR3 contains 14 residues. V was clipped by 1 base and J by 5 bases, with 11 bases between them. Per germline, CDR1 SNHLY and CDR2 FYNNEI. CDR3 protein: CASSEDLGRETQYF. The CDR3 DNA sequence: TGTGCCAGCAGTGAAGATCTAGGAAGGGAGACCCAGTACTTC.

The sample holds a few counts of this clone. The chain is built from TRBV27 and TRBJ2-1; TRBD2 matches 7 bases. With V trimmed by 4 bases and J by 6 bases, 6 bases remained unmatched. Germline V gives CDR1 MNHEY, CDR2 SMNVEV (reference sequence). This CDR3 comprises 14 residues. Here the CDR3 DNA reads TGTGCCAGCAGTTCGTCCGGGAGGCCCAATGAGCAGTTCTTC. Its protein is CASSSSGRPNEQFF.

J is TRBJ2-1 and V is TRBV7-9; 8 bases are shared with TRBD2. V lost 4 bases to trimming and J lost 7 bases; unmatched junction nucleotides: 15. The CDR3 extends over 17 amino acids. CDR1 is SEHNR and CDR2 is FQNEAQ in the germline V gene (reference sequence). CDR3 DNA sequence: TGTGCCAGCAGCTCCCCCCCGGGGGGGCCGAGCCGAAATGAGCAGTTCTTC. The encoded protein is CASSSPPGGPSRNEQFF.

V gene TRBV28 combines with J gene TRBJ1-1; D may be TRBD1 (5 bases). Germline CDR1 MDHEN, CDR2 SYDVKM. The CDR3 runs to 19 residues. V gave up 4 bases and J gave up 2 bases, with 26 bases separating them. The CDR3 DNA is TGTGCCAGCAGTTCTCAGGGTTTAGGTGGTTCCGGGGGAAACACTGAAGCTTTCTTT. Its protein product is CASSSQGLGGSGGNTEAFF.

This clone has more than one count but fewer than ten. The chain's CDR3 is CASSYAGGNQPQHF. CDR3 DNA sequence: TGTGCCAGCAGTTACGCGGGGGGCAATCAGCCCCAGCATTTT. The chain uses TRBV6-6 and TRBJ1-5; D possibly corresponds to TRBD1 (5 bases). Germline lookup yields CDR1 MNHNY and CDR2 SVGAGI (reference sequence). The ends were cut back, 2 bases at V and 2 bases at J, with 7 bases in the middle. The CDR3 runs 14 residues.

V and J are TRBV9 and TRBJ2-7; tentatively, D is TRBD2 (6 bases). The V gene's germline CDR1 is SGDLS and CDR2 YYNGEE. V dropped 1 base and J dropped 3 bases, with 14 bases sitting between them. The CDR3 totals 15 residues. The CDR3 region is CASSVSPSENYEQYF. For the CDR3, the DNA is TGTGCCAGCAGCGTAAGCCCTAGCGAAAACTACGAGCAGTACTTC.

The rearrangement joins TRBV29-1 to TRBJ2-2; 9 nucleotides line up with TRBD1. This CDR3 spans 17 amino acids. V trimming: 0 bases; J trimming: 6 bases; junction bases outside the gene matches: 11. Germline lookup yields CDR1 SQVTM and CDR2 ANQGSEA. CDR3 protein: CSVEDHGTGFNAGELFF. Written as DNA, the CDR3 is TGCAGCGTTGAAGATCACGGGACAGGGTTCAATGCCGGGGAGCTGTTTTTT.

In DNA form, the CDR3 reads TGTGCCAGCAGTCCCGAGGACAGGGCCGGAGCTAACTATGGCTACACCTTC. Protein: CASSPEDRAGANYGYTF. V usage is TRBV27 and J usage is TRBJ1-2, with 8 bases aligning to TRBD1. This CDR3 contains 17 residues. Trimming removed 5 bases from V and 0 bases from J; junction bases left unmatched: 11. From germline, CDR1 is MNHEY and CDR2 SMNVEV (reference sequence).

The J gene is TRBJ2-7, the V gene TRBV5-6, with 8 positions matching TRBD1. The CDR3 has 15 amino acids. V trimming: 0 bases; J trimming: 1 base; junction bases outside the gene matches: 3. Looked up from germline, CDR1 is SGHDT and CDR2 is YYEEEE. This CDR3 is CASSLGQGASYEQYF. The CDR3 DNA reads TGTGCCAGCAGCTTGGGGCAGGGGGCTTCCTACGAGCAGTACTTC.

The rearrangement uses TRBV9 and TRBJ2-2; possible D gene TRBD1, 6 bases. Trimming left V 4 bases short and J 3 bases short, with 22 bases between. The CDR3 length is 18 residues. In germline, CDR1 is SGDLS, CDR2 YYNGEE. CDR3 residues: CASSSGLRWGLDTGELFF. CDR3 in DNA: TGTGCCAGCAGCTCCGGCCTCCGTTGGGGGCTGGACACCGGGGAGCTGTTTTTT.

The J gene is TRBJ2-3, the V gene TRBV28; no firm D call. This CDR3 is built from 12 residues. V was trimmed by 5 bases and J by 5 bases, leaving 8 bases between them. From germline, CDR1 is MDHEN and CDR2 SYDVKM. CDR3 DNA: TGTGCCAGCAGTCTCCCCCGAGATACGCAGTATTTT. Translation: CASSLPRDTQYF. The complete variable domain, with remaining parts taken from reference TRBV28 and TRBJ2-3, reads DVKVTQSSRYLVKRTGEKVFLECVQDMDHENMFWYRQDPGLGLRLIYFSYDVKMKEKGDIPEGYSVSREKKERFSLILESASTNQTSMYLCASSLPRDTQYFGPGTRLTVL.

This clone has just one count. The V call is TRBV19, the J call TRBJ1-5, with 11 bases identical to TRBD1. Trimming at V came to 4 bases and at J to 6 bases, leaving 2 bases not matched to a gene. Germline lookup yields CDR1 LNHDA and CDR2 SQIVND (reference sequence). This CDR3 contains 14 residues. CDR3 loop: CASSRTGGGQPQHF. The DNA of the CDR3 is TGTGCCAGTAGTAGGACAGGGGGCGGTCAGCCCCAGCATTTT. The full variable domain, its missing parts supplied by reference TRBV19 and TRBJ1-5, is DGGITQSPKYLFRKEGQNVTLSCEQNLNHDAMYWYRQDPGQGLRLIYYSQIVNDFQKGDIAEGYSVSREKKESFPLTVTSAQKNPTAFYLCASSRTGGGQPQHFGDGTRLSIL.

A single count supports this clone. The chain has TRBV9 and TRBJ2-7, with TRBD1 as a possible D gene (6 bases). CDR3 length: 15 residues. V gave up 3 bases and J gave up 0 bases, with 13 bases separating them. Germline values: CDR1 SGDLS, CDR2 YYNGEE. CDR3 DNA: TGTGCCAGCAGCGAGACGTCAGGGGCCTCCTACGAGCAGTACTTC. This translates into CASSETSGASYEQYF.

This clone was recorded only once. J is TRBJ2-2 and V is TRBV14; the match to TRBD2 covers 12 bases. J gave up 2 bases and V 0 bases, and 1 base lay outside the gene matches. This CDR3 has 17 amino acids. The germline V gene has CDR1 SGHDN and CDR2 FVKESK. This chain's CDR3 is CASSQDGLAGNTGELFF. The CDR3 DNA is TGTGCCAGCAGCCAAGACGGACTAGCGGGAAACACCGGGGAGCTGTTTTTT.